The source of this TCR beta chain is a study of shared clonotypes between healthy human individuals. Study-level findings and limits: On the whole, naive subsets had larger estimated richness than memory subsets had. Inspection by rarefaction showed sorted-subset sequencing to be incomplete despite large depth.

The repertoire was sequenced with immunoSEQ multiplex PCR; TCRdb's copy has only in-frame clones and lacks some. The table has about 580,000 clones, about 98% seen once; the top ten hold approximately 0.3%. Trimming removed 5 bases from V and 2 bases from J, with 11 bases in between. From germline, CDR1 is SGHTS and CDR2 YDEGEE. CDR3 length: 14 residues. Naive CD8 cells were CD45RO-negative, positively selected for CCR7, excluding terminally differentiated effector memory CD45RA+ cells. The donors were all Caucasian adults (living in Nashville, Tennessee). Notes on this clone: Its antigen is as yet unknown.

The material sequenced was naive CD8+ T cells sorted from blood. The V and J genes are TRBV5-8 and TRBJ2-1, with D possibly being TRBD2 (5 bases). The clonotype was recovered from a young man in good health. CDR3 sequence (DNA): TGTGCCAGCAGGACGGGGAGAACCTACAATGAGCAGTTCTTC. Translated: CASRTGRTYNEQFF.